This T cell receptor beta chain was identified during a study of cytomegalovirus exposure and HLA in healthy donors. CDR1 is SNHLY and CDR2 is FYNNEI in the germline V gene. CDR3 size: 14 residues. Trimming shortened V by 7 bases and J by 3 bases, and 16 bases separated the two germline ends. Note on this clone: The antigen remains unidentified.

Study findings and constraints: In a later analysis, V- and J-gene trimming of beta chains associated with a DCLRE1C missense variant, replicated independently. Analysis was performed later, and it showed HLA-associated TCR beta chains to be more clonally expanded than equally common others.

PCR involved 60 Vbeta and 13 Jbeta primers. Here immunoSEQ multiplex PCR was the method, and the copy in TCRdb shows in-frame clones only, minus some. The sample consists of more than 110,000 clones, about 70% of them appearing once. This sequence was found in a man aged 18 to 30 in good health and CMV-seronegative. V usage is TRBV2 and J usage is TRBJ2-7; possibly TRBD2 for D (5 bases). What was sequenced was PBMCs. This CDR3 reads CASTALGGSYEQYF. The CDR3 nucleotides are TGTGCCAGCACTGCCCTAGGAGGAAGCTACGAGCAGTACTTC.